Presented here are 21 T cell receptor beta chains from one specimen sequenced in a study of blood T cell repertoires in COVID-19. Sequencing was performed with immunoSEQ multiplex PCR; in TCRdb, only in-frame clones are kept and a portion is missing. The sample has 350,000 to 550,000 clones; 85% to 90% are singletons. The sample taken for sequencing was PBMCs or T cells enriched from blood (not recorded which). Source of these receptors: a man aged 30 to 39 who had recovered from COVID-19.

This clone is a singleton in its sample. The chain couples TRBV18 to TRBJ1-3; no reliable D call. CDR1 and CDR2 from the germline V gene are KGHSH and LQKENI. The V end was cut by 3 bases, the J end by 0 bases, with 12 bases between. There are 16 residues in the CDR3. The CDR3 bases are TGTGCCAGCTCACCTTCTTGGAGAGACTCTGGAAACACCATATATTTT. Translation: CASSPSWRDSGNTIYF.

This chain connects TRBV4-1 to TRBJ1-4; 7 nucleotides align to TRBD1. V gave up 0 bases and J gave up 4 bases; unmatched junction bases: 5. Germline-derived CDR1 and CDR2 are MGHRA and YSYEKL. This CDR3 comprises 16 residues. CDR3 sequence reads: CASSQDRDSLNEKLFF. CDR3 coding DNA: TGCGCCAGCAGCCAAGATCGGGACAGCCTTAATGAAAAACTGTTTTTT.

This clone was detected only a few times. The chain carries TRBV10-2 and TRBJ1-1; possibly TRBD1 for D (6 bases). V lost 0 bases, J lost 1 base, and 15 bases lay in between. The CDR3 is made up of 17 amino acids. Germline values: CDR1 WSHSY, CDR2 SAAADI. CDR3 protein: CASSESTGGGWNTEAFF. In nucleotides, the CDR3 is TGCGCCAGCAGTGAGTCGACGGGAGGGGGATGGAACACTGAAGCTTTCTTT.

The chain links TRBV3-1 (or the pseudogene TRBV3-2) to TRBJ2-7, with 10 bases matching TRBD2. From germline, CDR1 is LGHDT and CDR2 YNNKEL (reference sequence). CDR3 size: 14 residues. V was clipped by 1 base and J by 11 bases; unmatched bases: 8. The CDR3 sequence: CASSQALAGPPKYF. In DNA, the CDR3 is TGTGCCAGCAGCCAAGCACTAGCGGGGCCTCCCAAGTACTTC.

CDR3 DNA: TGTGCCAGCACAGGGACGGCTAATGAAAAACTGTTTTTT. Translation: CASTGTANEKLFF. The chain uses TRBV19 and TRBJ1-4; D might be TRBD1 (6 bases). The CDR3 consists of 13 residues. The ends were cut back, 9 bases at V and 3 bases at J, with 11 bases in the middle. Per germline, CDR1 LNHDA and CDR2 SQIVND (reference sequence).

This chain joins TRBV10-3 and TRBJ2-1, with 7 positions matching TRBD1. This CDR3 is 14 amino acids long. Trimming cost V 7 bases and J 5 bases; bases outside gene matches: 8. Germline V lookup: CDR1 ENHRY, CDR2 SYGVKD. CDR3 in DNA: TGTGCCATCAATGGACAGGCCCTCGACAATGAGCAGTTCTTC. It encodes CAINGQALDNEQFF.

The rearrangement joins TRBV12-3 or TRBV12-4 to TRBJ1-1; TRBD1 is a possible D gene (5 bases). The CDR3 length is 13 residues. Trimming took 0 bases from V and 9 from J, leaving 11 bases between them. As DNA, the CDR3 is TGTGCCAGCAGTTTAGCGGGGGGACTCCAAGCTTTCTTT. Translation gives CASSLAGGLQAFF.

The V call is TRBV27, the J call TRBJ1-2; TRBD1 matches at 8 bases. This CDR3 spans 15 amino acids. J was trimmed by 4 bases and V by 3 bases; bases with no gene match: 7. Looked up from germline, CDR1 is MNHEY and CDR2 is SMNVEV (reference sequence). In nucleotides, the CDR3 is TGTGCCAGCAGTTTCTCGGACAGGGAGGGCTATGGCTACACCTTC. Translating gives CASSFSDREGYGYTF.

DNA of the CDR3: TGTGCCATCAAACCGCAGGGGAACTCCTACGAGCAGTACTTC. Encoded protein: CAIKPQGNSYEQYF. The rearrangement joins TRBV10-3 to TRBJ2-7; a weak D match, TRBD1 (6 bases). V lost 7 bases, J lost 0 bases, and 13 bases lay in between. The germline CDR1 and CDR2 sequences are ENHRY and SYGVKD. This CDR3 comprises 14 residues.

The chain is built from TRBV19 and TRBJ2-3, with D unresolved. Trimming removed 2 bases from V and 4 bases from J, with 7 bases in between. Germline CDR1 is LNHDA and CDR2 is SQIVND (reference sequence). CDR3 length: 13 amino acids. The CDR3 loop is CASSISLADTQYF. The CDR3 DNA follows: TGTGCCAGTAGTATAAGTTTAGCAGATACGCAGTATTTT.

This clone came up once. The genes are TRBV19 and TRBJ1-1, with a tentative D call TRBD1 (6 bases). Germline V gene data show CDR1 as LNHDA and CDR2 as SQIVND (reference sequence). V was pared by 7 bases and J by 0 bases, with 18 bases between. CDR3 length: 16 amino acids. The CDR3 DNA sequence: TGTGCCAGTAACACGGGGGGCAGGATGCTGAACACTGAAGCTTTCTTT. Its translation: CASNTGGRMLNTEAFF.

CDR3 sequence reads: CASSLGHSKETQYF. The DNA for the CDR3 is TGTGCCAGCAGCTTAGGCCACAGTAAAGAGACCCAGTACTTC. The J gene is TRBJ2-5, the V gene TRBV7-6; D call uncertain. Germline loops: CDR1 SGHVS, CDR2 FNYEAQ. CDR3 size: 14 residues. V lost 1 base and J 3 bases, leaving 9 bases between the germline ends.

With regard to this clone: The sample carries other DNA sequences with the same CDR3. The chain has TRBV20-1 and TRBJ2-7, with 9 bases lining up with TRBD2. The germline CDR1 and CDR2 sequences are DFQATT and SNEGSKA (reference sequence). This CDR3 region has 13 residues. Trimming took 3 bases from V and 2 from J; bases not matched to a gene: 2. This CDR3 is CSASLAGTYEQYF. Written as DNA, the CDR3 is TGCAGTGCTAGTCTAGCGGGGACCTACGAGCAGTACTTC.

The chain joins TRBV28 to TRBJ2-7; D may be TRBD2 (6 bases). Between the trimmed V and J ends, which lost 2 bases and 0 bases, there was a span of 14 bases. Germline values: CDR1 MDHEN, CDR2 SYDVKM. This CDR3 has 16 amino acids. The CDR3 protein is CASSLGAAGFSYEQYF. Here the CDR3 DNA reads TGTGCCAGCAGTTTAGGAGCGGCGGGATTCTCCTACGAGCAGTACTTC.

This clone was recorded only once. The chain combines TRBV5-4 with TRBJ2-1; D might be TRBD2 (5 bases). The germline V gene encodes CDR1 SGHNT and CDR2 YYREEE (reference sequence). CDR3 length equals 15 residues. V was clipped by 5 bases and J by 4 bases, with 16 bases between them. CDR3 protein: CASRKDGRAYNEQFF. Written as DNA, the CDR3 is TGTGCCAGCAGAAAGGACGGGCGGGCATACAATGAGCAGTTCTTC.

The CDR3 DNA reads as TGTGCCAGTAGGAGAAGTACTAGCACAGATACGCAGTATTTT. As protein: CASRRSTSTDTQYF. The chain joins TRBV19 to TRBJ2-3; D is ambiguous. The germline V gene encodes CDR1 LNHDA and CDR2 SQIVND (reference sequence). CDR3 length: 14 amino acids. Trimming removed 6 bases at V and 0 bases at J, with 10 bases between.

This chain connects TRBV30 to TRBJ2-7, with D possibly matching TRBD1 (5 bases). This CDR3 has 14 amino acids. V lost 3 bases and J lost 3, with 15 bases in between. CDR1 is GTSNPN and CDR2 is SVGIG in the germline V gene (reference sequence). In DNA form, the CDR3 reads TGTGCCTGGAGGATAGGCCAGGGAAACTACGAGCAGTACTTC. Its protein is CAWRIGQGNYEQYF.

The chain carries TRBV28 and TRBJ2-3, with D possibly TRBD2 on 5 matching bases. The CDR3 loop spans 14 amino acids. Deletions cut 5 bases from V and 2 bases from J, with 11 bases between. Germline loops: CDR1 MDHEN, CDR2 SYDVKM. In nucleotides, the CDR3 is TGTGCCAGCAGTAGCTCGGGGTTCACAGATACGCAGTATTTT. Its translation: CASSSSGFTDTQYF.

With respect to this clone: One junction end does not reproduce the germline sequence, and a read error may be involved. V gene TRBV2 combines with J gene TRBJ2-4; 10 nucleotides align to TRBD2. Looked up from germline, CDR1 is SNHLY and CDR2 is FYNNEI. The CDR3 consists of 16 residues. For the CDR3, the DNA is TGTACCAGCAGTCTAAGCGGGAGGGCGGCCAAAAACATTCAGTACTTC. It is translated as CTSSLSGRAAKNIQYF.

J is TRBJ1-2 and V is TRBV28; 7 nucleotides agree with TRBD1. J gave up 3 bases and V 3 bases, and 7 bases lay outside the gene matches. There are 15 residues in the CDR3. CDR1 is MDHEN and CDR2 is SYDVKM in the germline V gene. CDR3 sequence: CASSFVRGQHYGYTF. The CDR3 DNA is TGTGCCAGCAGTTTTGTTAGGGGGCAACACTATGGCTACACCTTC.

V usage is TRBV19 and J usage is TRBJ2-1; 7 nucleotides agree with TRBD1. V shed 6 bases and J 7 bases; nucleotides not matched to a gene: 12. Germline values: CDR1 LNHDA, CDR2 SQIVND (reference sequence). The CDR3 totals 15 residues. The CDR3 DNA reads as TGTGCCAGTAGCGAGCGGTTGGGACAGTCAAATGAGCAGTTCTTC. This translates into CASSERLGQSNEQFF.